In its sample, the clone carrying this T cell receptor beta chain was seen once. The antigen remains unidentified. The sample is drawn from a study of cytomegalovirus exposure and HLA in healthy donors. This PCR relied on a set of 60 Vbeta primers and 13 Jbeta primers. Measured with immunoSEQ multiplex PCR; TCRdb has only the in-frame clones, and not every one. In the table there are 95,000 to 100,000 clones, 77% of which are singletons. The study, taken as a whole, reports: Productive status was seen about 90% or about 30% of the time for most TCR beta V segments in an earlier analysis. Most likely, a cluster of highly shared sequence variants arose as a sequencing artifact.

With 6 bases clipped from V and 5 bases from J, the junction kept 12 bases outside the gene matches. CDR1 and CDR2 (germline): MNHEY, SVGAGI. This CDR3 has 15 amino acids. The clonotype originates from a female donor in good health and CMV-seronegative. The material sequenced was PBMCs. This sequence joins TRBV6-5 and TRBJ1-1, with 7 bases aligning to TRBD1. CDR3: CASRTTGLQGTEAFF. The CDR3 DNA is TGTGCCAGCAGGACGACAGGGCTCCAAGGGACTGAAGCTTTCTTT.